This T cell receptor beta chain was obtained from a study of shared clonotypes between healthy human individuals (dated by TCRdb to the early 2020s). A note on the overall study: The cohort included a few men and a couple of women between 18 and 49 years of age. Per donor, three plates each were used for CD4 naive and CD4 memory, two for CD8 naive, and one for CD8 memory. To increase sequencing depth and limit assay-specific biases, TCR repertoire library preparation and sequencing were carried out by different laboratories using diverse techniques. The study deeply sequenced blood TCR repertoires of several healthy adults to estimate repertoire size and the extent of clonotype sharing between individuals. Per donor, leukapheresis produced somewhere between about 0.94 and 9.5 billion PBMCs. General study outcomes and caveats: Sampling was restricted to blood, and TCR repertoires in tissue are likely to differ from TCR repertoires in blood. Compared with non-shared clonotypes, the clonotypes found in all four sorted-subset donors had higher generation probabilities. Naive subsets generally had larger estimated clonotype richness than memory subsets. Because the study included a small number of donors, the genetic and exposure-history diversity represented was limited. Pairwise subsampling led to the expectation that sequencing depth would affect the degree of clonotype sharing among donors. When several donors were compared, the shared fraction of clonotypes was about 5% for naive CD4, more than 3% for naive CD8, 2% to 2.5% for memory CD4, and roughly 0.4% for memory CD8. Rarefaction of sorted-subset datasets indicated incomplete sequencing despite the large sequencing depth.

Using the deep immunoSEQ assay, multiplex PCR amplified TCR CDR3 regions from genomic DNA. Extracted genomic DNA from each cell subset was distributed evenly across all wells of several immunoSEQ 96-well plates, and each plate was treated as a replicate. For sorted subsets, roughly 200 ng of genomic DNA, equivalent to 25,000 to 35,000 T cell genomes, went into each replicate PCR. The purified libraries were quantified using a Qubit 3.0 fluorometer, sized with a Bioanalyzer 2100, and then quantified again using the KAPA Library Quantification kit. Every immunoSEQ 96-well plate was sequenced on a dedicated single-read 150-cycle Illumina NextSeq 550 flow cell. Concerning the study's data processing: Because the immunoSEQ output included only junctional sequences and no quality scores, the filtering could not be the same as the filtering used for full-length reads. Sequences were annotated with PyIR, a Python wrapper for IgBLAST v1.9, using IMGT germline references to assign V/J genes and CDR3. Reads with weak V/J assignments (E-value above 1e-6), missing CDR3, stop codons, out-of-frame junctions, or ambiguous translated residues were removed. A V3J clonotype was defined by an identical inferred V gene, J gene, and CDR3 amino acid sequence. The percentage overlap between two repertoires was calculated by dividing the number of shared unique clonotypes by the size of the smaller repertoire. RTK rarefaction, the Chao1 estimator, and Recon v2.1 estimates of unobserved clonotypes were used to assess repertoire richness. For all TCRbeta clonotypes obtained by the gDNA method from several donors, generation probabilities were computed with OLGA. In its TCRdb copy, this immuneACCESS table keeps in-frame sequences only and misses some clones. Where compared with another copy, unresolved V genes explain less than half of these, and the others have no known cause. The DNA gave D and trimming, while V, J and clone size come from that table. The sample table records under 600,000 clones; approximately 97% of these occur just once. The biggest ten clones account for roughly 0.05% of the sample.

Comment on this clone: Its antigen is currently not known. Base qualities were left out, and no much larger clone turns up one base away.

Donors were healthy HIV-negative adults with no recently reported acute infections or vaccinations. All donors were Caucasian adults living in Nashville, Tennessee, USA. CD4+ T cells were enriched by magnetic negative selection; naive cells were then positively selected on CD45RA, and the negative fraction formed the memory subset. Blood was collected by leukapheresis, and PBMCs were isolated by Ficoll-Histopaque density gradient centrifugation and then cryopreserved in liquid nitrogen vapor phase. Purity and quantity of every magnetically sorted T cell population were checked by analytical flow cytometry. Each sorted fraction had its genomic DNA isolated and then quantified by UV absorbance on a Nanodrop 2000c. The germline V and J ends show losses of 4 bases and 9 bases respectively, and no gene match explains 7 bases of the junction. Including cysteine and phenylalanine, the CDR3 has 14 amino acids. CDR3 DNA only is kept here, 42 bases in frame from base 1. In the germline V gene, CDR1 corresponds to SGHTS and CDR2 to YDEGEE.

The specimen sequenced was naive CD4+ T cells sorted from blood. The intended sense of this specimen's cell subset or site label: CD45RA+ positively selected. The receptor's source is a woman aged 30 to 39 in good health. This chain joins TRBV5-8 to TRBJ1-5, and 10 junction bases match TRBD1. This receptor has the CDR3 CASSIRQGALPQHF. The nucleotide sequence is given as TGTGCCAGCAGCATTAGACAGGGGGCTTTGCCCCAGCATTTT. The CDR3, completed at both ends by the reference TRBV5-8 and TRBJ1-5 genes, gives the full variable domain EAGVTQSPTHLIKTRGQQATLRCSPISGHTSVYWYQQALGLGLQFLLWYDEGEERNRGNFPPRFSGRQFPNYSSELNVNALELEDSALYLCASSIRQGALPQHFGDGTRLSIL.